A single sample is the source of the 5 T cell receptor beta chains below, sequenced in a study of beta chain features in type 1 diabetes. Expressed TCRB transcripts were sequenced after all isolated RNA was converted to cDNA. Here immunoSEQ multiplex PCR was the method, and the copy in TCRdb shows in-frame clones only, minus some. The repertoire holds about 400,000 clones, with roughly 12% as singletons. What was sequenced was naive CD4+ T cells from blood. These receptor sequences come from a man aged 18 to 35 in good health.

The V gene is TRBV29-1, the J gene TRBJ2-2; the match to TRBD1 covers 9 bases. V dropped 4 bases and J dropped 4; count of bases not matched to a gene: 16. The CDR3 loop spans 18 amino acids. CDR1 is SQVTM and CDR2 is ANQGSEA in the germline V gene. CDR3 nucleotides: TGCAGCGTTGCCCTTACACCGGGGACAGGGAGGCGCACCGGGGAGCTGTTTTTT. This encodes CSVALTPGTGRRTGELFF.

This chain connects TRBV6-5 to TRBJ1-6, with TRBD1 as a possible D gene (5 bases). Germline V gives CDR1 MNHEY, CDR2 SVGAGI. The CDR3 loop spans 15 amino acids. V was pared by 5 bases and J by 13 bases, with 21 bases between. The CDR3, as DNA: TGTGCCAGCAGTGCTTCGTGGGGGGAGGGCTACCCCCTCCACTTT. Translation gives CASSASWGEGYPLHF.

This clone was observed a few times. V usage is TRBV29-1 and J usage is TRBJ2-7; 8 positions match TRBD1. Germline V gene sequence: CDR1 SQVTM, CDR2 ANQGSEA. The CDR3 spans 15 residues. V lost 5 bases and J lost 6; bases outside the gene matches: 15. As DNA, the CDR3 is TGCAGCGTTCCCCGGAGGCAGGGGGCAGCCGGCGAGCAGTACTTC. Its protein is CSVPRRQGAAGEQYF.

This clone has only a few counts. The chain has TRBV7-2 and TRBJ2-1; D may be TRBD2 (6 bases). CDR1 and CDR2 (germline): SGHTA, FQGNSA. The CDR3 has 16 amino acids. V was cut by 4 bases and J by 4 bases, with 17 bases left in between. Here the CDR3 DNA reads TGTGCCAGCAGCTCGACCTCGGGAGTTGTATACAATGAGCAGTTCTTC. It translates to CASSSTSGVVYNEQFF.

A few counts support this clone. The chain couples TRBV19 to TRBJ2-1; perhaps TRBD1 as D (5 bases). The V end lost 4 bases, the J end lost 2 bases, and 6 bases lay between the germline ends. Germline lookup yields CDR1 LNHDA and CDR2 SQIVND (reference sequence). The CDR3 is 13 amino acids. The chain's CDR3 is CASSTQAYNEQFF. The CDR3 DNA is TGTGCCAGTAGTACACAGGCCTACAATGAGCAGTTCTTC.